Presented here are 29 T cell receptor beta chains from one specimen sequenced in a study of OX40 agonist ivuxolimab in advanced cancers. The method was immunoSEQ multiplex PCR; TCRdb's version includes in-frame clones alone and lacks a portion of them. The table includes 98,000 or so clones, about 91% detected once. This specimen consisted of CD4+ or CD8+ T cells sorted from blood, obtained in a trial of the OX40 agonist ivuxolimab. These receptors were taken from an adult with an advanced solid tumor such as melanoma, head and neck, liver or kidney cancer.

To note about this clone: At one end the junction does not follow the germline gene, possibly because of a read error. CDR3 DNA: TGTGCTAGCAGCTCGAACAGGGGTCCCAGGCAGCCCCAGCATTTT. Protein product: CASSSNRGPRQPQHF. The V and J genes are TRBV7-7 and TRBJ1-5; 7 bases map to TRBD1. CDR3 length: 15 residues. Germline V lookup: CDR1 SSHAT, CDR2 FNYEAQ (reference sequence).

The sample holds a few counts of this clone. The chain links TRBV28 to TRBJ2-3, with no clear D. Per germline, CDR1 MDHEN and CDR2 SYDVKM. The CDR3 contains 13 residues. With 5 bases removed from V and 1 base from J, the gap between germline ends came to 7 bases. CDR3 nucleotide sequence: TGTGCCAGCAGTCCCGAGGGCACAGATACGCAGTATTTT. Translated, it gives CASSPEGTDTQYF. The full variable domain, with the rest looked up from reference TRBV28 and TRBJ2-3, is DVKVTQSSRYLVKRTGEKVFLECVQDMDHENMFWYRQDPGLGLRLIYFSYDVKMKEKGDIPEGYSVSREKKERFSLILESASTNQTSMYLCASSPEGTDTQYFGPGTRLTVL.

This clone was detected once. The chain employs TRBV7-9 and TRBJ2-6; D is ambiguous. The CDR3 contains 18 residues. Germline CDR1 reads SEHNR; CDR2 reads FQNEAQ (reference sequence). With 5 bases removed from V and 5 bases from J, the gap between germline ends came to 22 bases. The CDR3 DNA reads as TGTGCCAGCAGCATGAAGCTATACCATGCAAGTCGGGCCAACGTCCTGACTTTC. Translating gives CASSMKLYHASRANVLTF.

CDR3 amino acids: CASRGGLAEYSTDTQYF. CDR3 bases: TGCGCCAGCAGAGGAGGACTAGCGGAATATAGCACAGATACGCAGTATTTT. The chain joins TRBV10-2 to TRBJ2-3, with 10 bases lining up with TRBD2. CDR3 length: 17 residues. After removal of 6 bases from V and 0 bases from J, the junction contained 9 bases not matched to a gene. The germline V gene has CDR1 WSHSY and CDR2 SAAADI.

In this sample, this clone turned up once. The chain uses TRBV28 and TRBJ2-7; a possible D gene is TRBD2 (5 bases). Germline values: CDR1 MDHEN, CDR2 SYDVKM. Between the trimmed V and J ends, which lost 4 bases and 6 bases, there was a span of 16 bases. The CDR3 covers 14 residues. CDR3 sequence (DNA): TGTGCCAGCAGTTCCCACGGGGTGCCAATCGAGCAGTACTTC. Its translation: CASSSHGVPIEQYF.

The chain carries TRBV21-1 and TRBJ2-7. TRBV21-1 is reported as a pseudogene. CDR3 length equals 15 residues. The CDR3 protein is CASSKVHIRPYEQYF. CDR3 DNA: TGTGCCAGCAGCAAAGTCCACATCCGACCCTACGAGCAGTACTTC.

The V and J genes are TRBV7-6 and TRBJ2-1; TRBD1 is a possible D gene (5 bases). CDR3 length equals 14 residues. Trimming cost V 3 bases and J 15 bases, with 21 bases left between them. Germline assignment: CDR1 SGHVS and CDR2 FNYEAQ. Here the CDR3 DNA reads TGTGCCAGCAGCTTGGGCAGGGCGACGAAACGACGGTTCTTC. Translated, it gives CASSLGRATKRRFF.

V is TRBV10-3 and J is TRBJ2-1, with D hard to call. Trimming left V 4 bases short and J 6 bases short, with 4 bases between. Per germline, CDR1 ENHRY and CDR2 SYGVKD. The CDR3 runs to 11 residues. The CDR3 region is CAISASNEQFF. In nucleotides, the CDR3 is TGTGCCATCAGTGCCAGCAATGAGCAGTTCTTC.

The rearrangement uses TRBV18 and TRBJ2-3; 7 positions agree with TRBD1. With V trimmed by 4 bases and J by 0 bases, 4 bases remained unmatched. CDR3 length: 15 amino acids. CDR1 is KGHSH and CDR2 is LQKENI in the germline V gene. The CDR3 is CASSLTGLSTDTQYF. CDR3 bases: TGTGCCAGCTCACTGACAGGGTTGAGCACAGATACGCAGTATTTT.

The chain joins TRBV18 to TRBJ2-3; 10 positions match TRBD2. Trimming at V came to 3 bases and at J to 3 bases, leaving 9 bases not matched to a gene. This CDR3 has 17 residues. Germline V gives CDR1 KGHSH, CDR2 LQKENI. The CDR3, as DNA: TGTGCCAGCTCACCGAGTCGCCTAGCGGGAGCTACAGATACGCAGTATTTT. Protein product: CASSPSRLAGATDTQYF.

This clone was seen just once. This sample also contains other DNA sequences that code for the same CDR3. J is TRBJ2-3 and V is TRBV5-1; 7 nucleotides match TRBD2. The CDR3 extends over 16 amino acids. Germline trimming cut 0 bases from V and 0 bases from J; bases unmatched to any gene: 4. CDR1 and CDR2 from the germline V gene are SGHRS and YFSETQ. The CDR3 loop is CASSLERGTSTDTQYF. For the CDR3, the DNA is TGCGCCAGCAGCTTGGAGCGGGGAACTAGCACAGATACGCAGTATTTT.

The V call is TRBV30, the J call TRBJ2-5; no firm D call. With 4 bases removed from V and 9 bases from J, the gap between germline ends came to 18 bases. The germline V gene has CDR1 GTSNPN and CDR2 SVGIG (reference sequence). This CDR3 is built from 13 residues. CDR3 coding DNA: TGTGCCTGGATAGTCCCAACCAAGAAGGCCCAGTACTTC. It translates to CAWIVPTKKAQYF.

The gene calls are TRBV25-1 and TRBJ1-2, with 7 bases fitting TRBD1. CDR3 size: 14 residues. V lost 3 bases, J lost 5 bases, and 6 bases stayed unmatched. Germline V gene data show CDR1 as MGHDK and CDR2 as SYGVNS. The CDR3 reads CASSDWTGRYGYTF. DNA of the CDR3: TGTGCCAGCAGTGACTGGACAGGAAGGTATGGCTACACCTTC.

V gene TRBV10-3 combines with J gene TRBJ2-7, with D maybe TRBD2 (6 bases). The V end lost 9 bases, the J end lost 3 bases, and 15 bases lay between the germline ends. The CDR3 is 13 residues long. In germline, CDR1 is ENHRY, CDR2 SYGVKD. The CDR3 region is CAMRDSGFYEQYF. CDR3 nucleotides: TGTGCCATGCGGGACTCTGGATTCTACGAGCAGTACTTC.

This chain links TRBV28 with TRBJ2-4, with D perhaps matching TRBD1 (6 bases). Trimming cost V 6 bases and J 1 base, with 16 bases left between them. This CDR3 contains 16 residues. In germline, CDR1 is MDHEN, CDR2 SYDVKM. The CDR3, as DNA: TGTGCCAGCAGCGGGGCCACAGGGTTCGCCAAAAACATTCAGTACTTC. Residues: CASSGATGFAKNIQYF.

The V gene is TRBV30, the J gene TRBJ2-1; TRBD1 matches 8 bases. Germline V CDR1 and CDR2: GTSNPN, SVGIG (reference sequence). V dropped 4 bases and J dropped 2; count of bases not matched to a gene: 4. There are 14 residues in the CDR3. CDR3 DNA: TGTGCCTGGATGGACAGGGTAACCTACAATGAGCAGTTCTTC. Its protein is CAWMDRVTYNEQFF.

The table lists this clone with a count of one. The chain has TRBV11-2 and TRBJ2-7; D is undetermined. The CDR3 consists of 12 residues. With 7 bases removed from V and 4 bases from J, the gap between germline ends came to 11 bases. Germline V lookup: CDR1 SGHAT, CDR2 FQNNGV. The CDR3 sequence is CASIPWRYEQYF. The CDR3 DNA follows: TGTGCCAGCATCCCCTGGCGGTACGAGCAGTACTTC.

This chain connects TRBV13 to TRBJ2-4; 9 bases are a match to TRBD1. CDR1 is PRHDT and CDR2 is FYEKMQ in the germline V gene (reference sequence). The V segment lost 2 bases and the J segment 3 bases; nucleotides outside the gene matches: 5. This CDR3 is built from 16 residues. The CDR3 sequence: CASSLRQGEGKNIQYF. The CDR3 region has the DNA TGTGCCAGCAGCTTACGACAGGGGGAGGGCAAAAACATTCAGTACTTC.

The V call is TRBV10-3, the J call TRBJ1-5, with D tentatively TRBD1 (6 bases). V lost 4 bases and J lost 5, with 9 bases in between. The CDR3 totals 13 residues. CDR1 ENHRY and CDR2 SYGVKD come from the germline V gene. The CDR3 DNA follows: TGTGCCATCAGTGGAGGGGGGGATCAGCCCCAGCATTTT. Amino acids: CAISGGGDQPQHF.

The chain carries TRBV18 and TRBJ2-3; no clear D. This CDR3 spans 14 amino acids. In germline, CDR1 is KGHSH, CDR2 LQKENI. V was trimmed by 5 bases and J by 4 bases, leaving 13 bases between them. The CDR3 DNA is TGTGCCAGCTCATCGCGGACCGGGCCAGATACGCAGTATTTT. It encodes CASSSRTGPDTQYF.

J is TRBJ2-7 and V is TRBV6-4; no clear D. V lost 1 base, J lost 4 bases, and 8 bases lay in between. CDR3 length: 13 amino acids. Germline loops: CDR1 MRHNA, CDR2 SNTAGT. CDR3 nucleotides: TGTGCCAGCAGTGACTTTCAGGTATACGAGCAGTACTTC. It encodes CASSDFQVYEQYF.

The genes are TRBV11-2 and TRBJ2-3; the match to TRBD1 covers 10 bases. The germline CDR1 and CDR2 sequences are SGHAT and FQNNGV. V lost 5 bases, J lost 7 bases, and 15 bases stayed unmatched. The CDR3 has 17 amino acids. CDR3 residues: CASSPTAPGQGYNTQYF. In nucleotides, the CDR3 is TGTGCCAGCAGCCCCACTGCTCCGGGACAGGGGTATAATACGCAGTATTTT.

The V gene is TRBV11-3, the J gene TRBJ2-2, with D unclear. CDR3 size: 15 residues. From germline, CDR1 is SGHNT and CDR2 YENEEA. V was cut by 0 bases and J by 1 base, with 6 bases left in between. The CDR3 is CASSLDQLNTGELFF. In DNA, the CDR3 is TGTGCCAGCAGCTTAGACCAATTGAACACCGGGGAGCTGTTTTTT.

J is TRBJ1-1 and V is TRBV19; D remains unclear. This CDR3 comprises 13 residues. Germline CDR1 reads LNHDA; CDR2 reads SQIVND (reference sequence). The ends were cut back, 5 bases at V and 4 bases at J, with 11 bases in the middle. The CDR3 nucleotides read TGTGCCAGTAGTTCCCAAGTGGGCACTGAAGCTTTCTTT. Protein: CASSSQVGTEAFF.

This chain joins TRBV28 and TRBJ2-1, with TRBD1 matching 9 bases. CDR1 MDHEN and CDR2 SYDVKM come from the germline V gene. The CDR3 is made up of 14 amino acids. After removal of 2 bases from V and 10 bases from J, the junction contained 6 bases not matched to a gene. CDR3 amino acids: CASSLTGGRREQFF. The DNA of the CDR3 is TGTGCCAGCAGTTTAACAGGGGGCCGCCGGGAGCAGTTCTTC.

As DNA, the CDR3 is TGTGCCAGCTCACTCGGACAGGGCATGTTCTTCACCGGGGAGCTGTTTTTT. This sequence encodes CASSLGQGMFFTGELFF. The rearrangement links TRBV18 to TRBJ2-2; 8 bases agree with TRBD1. The CDR3 length is 17 residues. Germline-derived CDR1 and CDR2 are KGHSH and LQKENI. The J segment lost 4 bases and the V segment lost 4 bases, leaving 11 bases of the junction unmatched.

The chain links TRBV2 to TRBJ1-4, with a possible D match to TRBD1 (6 bases). Germline V lookup: CDR1 SNHLY, CDR2 FYNNEI. V was cut by 5 bases and J by 5 bases, with 15 bases left in between. The CDR3 sequence is 15 residues long. The CDR3 sequence: CASSPPGGGNEKLFF. In nucleotides, the CDR3 is TGTGCCAGCAGTCCCCCCGGGGGCGGGAATGAAAAACTGTTTTTT.

The chain links TRBV7-8 to TRBJ2-2; tentatively, D is TRBD1 (5 bases). The CDR3 totals 13 residues. Trimming took 2 bases from V and 5 from J, leaving 6 bases between them. Germline V gene sequence: CDR1 SGHVS, CDR2 FQNEAQ. DNA of the CDR3: TGTGCCAGCAGCTTAAGACAGACCGGGGAGCTGTTTTTT. Protein sequence: CASSLRQTGELFF.

As to this clone: Different DNA sequences within this sample yield the same CDR3. The chain employs TRBV5-1 and TRBJ2-5; the match to TRBD2 covers 12 bases. Germline V CDR1 and CDR2: SGHRS, YFSETQ. V was clipped by 4 bases and J by 2 bases; unmatched bases: 3. This CDR3 is built from 15 residues. The CDR3 DNA is TGCGCCAGCAGCCTAGGACTAGCGGGGCAAGAGACCCAGTACTTC. Amino acids: CASSLGLAGQETQYF.